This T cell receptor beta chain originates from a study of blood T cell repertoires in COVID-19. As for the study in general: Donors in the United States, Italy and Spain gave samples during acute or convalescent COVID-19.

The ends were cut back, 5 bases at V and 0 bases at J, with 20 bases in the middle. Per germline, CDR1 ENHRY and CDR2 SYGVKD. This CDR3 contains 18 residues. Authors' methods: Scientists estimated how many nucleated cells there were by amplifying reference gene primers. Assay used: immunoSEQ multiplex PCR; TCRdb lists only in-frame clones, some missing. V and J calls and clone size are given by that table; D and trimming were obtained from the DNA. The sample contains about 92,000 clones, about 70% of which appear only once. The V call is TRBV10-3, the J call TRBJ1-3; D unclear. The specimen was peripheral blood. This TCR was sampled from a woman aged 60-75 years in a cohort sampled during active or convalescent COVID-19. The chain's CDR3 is CAISSGYSKLSSGNTIYF. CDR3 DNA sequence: TGTGCCATCAGTTCGGGTTATTCGAAGTTGAGCTCTGGAAACACCATATATTTT.